This entry features one T cell receptor (beta chain) sequence. Its antigen is not known. The V end was cut by 0 bases, the J end by 0 bases, with 7 bases between. The CDR3 extends over 15 amino acids. Germline V gene lookup returns CDR1 SGHRS and CDR2 YFSETQ. This record comes from a study of T cell responses to AZD1222 COVID-19 vaccine. General observations from the study: At study baseline, merely six AZD1222 recipients were seropositive.

Sequencing used immunoSEQ multiplex PCR; TCRdb keeps in-frame clones, though not all of them. The sample shows 100,000 to 150,000 clones, 87% of them seen only once. The material was peripheral blood, obtained on day 0 of AZD1222 vaccination. The V call is TRBV5-1, the J call TRBJ1-5; D remains unclear. The TCR comes from an adult in good health. CDR3 residues: CASSLEGYSNQPQHF. The DNA of the CDR3 is TGCGCCAGCAGCTTGGAAGGTTATAGCAATCAGCCCCAGCATTTT. Looking up the rest from reference TRBV5-1 and TRBJ1-5 gives the full variable domain: KAGVTQTPRYLIKTRGQQVTLSCSPISGHRSVSWYQQTPGQGLQFLFEYFSETQRNKGNFPGRFSGRQFSNSRSEMNVSTLELGDSALYLCASSLEGYSNQPQHFGDGTRLSIL.